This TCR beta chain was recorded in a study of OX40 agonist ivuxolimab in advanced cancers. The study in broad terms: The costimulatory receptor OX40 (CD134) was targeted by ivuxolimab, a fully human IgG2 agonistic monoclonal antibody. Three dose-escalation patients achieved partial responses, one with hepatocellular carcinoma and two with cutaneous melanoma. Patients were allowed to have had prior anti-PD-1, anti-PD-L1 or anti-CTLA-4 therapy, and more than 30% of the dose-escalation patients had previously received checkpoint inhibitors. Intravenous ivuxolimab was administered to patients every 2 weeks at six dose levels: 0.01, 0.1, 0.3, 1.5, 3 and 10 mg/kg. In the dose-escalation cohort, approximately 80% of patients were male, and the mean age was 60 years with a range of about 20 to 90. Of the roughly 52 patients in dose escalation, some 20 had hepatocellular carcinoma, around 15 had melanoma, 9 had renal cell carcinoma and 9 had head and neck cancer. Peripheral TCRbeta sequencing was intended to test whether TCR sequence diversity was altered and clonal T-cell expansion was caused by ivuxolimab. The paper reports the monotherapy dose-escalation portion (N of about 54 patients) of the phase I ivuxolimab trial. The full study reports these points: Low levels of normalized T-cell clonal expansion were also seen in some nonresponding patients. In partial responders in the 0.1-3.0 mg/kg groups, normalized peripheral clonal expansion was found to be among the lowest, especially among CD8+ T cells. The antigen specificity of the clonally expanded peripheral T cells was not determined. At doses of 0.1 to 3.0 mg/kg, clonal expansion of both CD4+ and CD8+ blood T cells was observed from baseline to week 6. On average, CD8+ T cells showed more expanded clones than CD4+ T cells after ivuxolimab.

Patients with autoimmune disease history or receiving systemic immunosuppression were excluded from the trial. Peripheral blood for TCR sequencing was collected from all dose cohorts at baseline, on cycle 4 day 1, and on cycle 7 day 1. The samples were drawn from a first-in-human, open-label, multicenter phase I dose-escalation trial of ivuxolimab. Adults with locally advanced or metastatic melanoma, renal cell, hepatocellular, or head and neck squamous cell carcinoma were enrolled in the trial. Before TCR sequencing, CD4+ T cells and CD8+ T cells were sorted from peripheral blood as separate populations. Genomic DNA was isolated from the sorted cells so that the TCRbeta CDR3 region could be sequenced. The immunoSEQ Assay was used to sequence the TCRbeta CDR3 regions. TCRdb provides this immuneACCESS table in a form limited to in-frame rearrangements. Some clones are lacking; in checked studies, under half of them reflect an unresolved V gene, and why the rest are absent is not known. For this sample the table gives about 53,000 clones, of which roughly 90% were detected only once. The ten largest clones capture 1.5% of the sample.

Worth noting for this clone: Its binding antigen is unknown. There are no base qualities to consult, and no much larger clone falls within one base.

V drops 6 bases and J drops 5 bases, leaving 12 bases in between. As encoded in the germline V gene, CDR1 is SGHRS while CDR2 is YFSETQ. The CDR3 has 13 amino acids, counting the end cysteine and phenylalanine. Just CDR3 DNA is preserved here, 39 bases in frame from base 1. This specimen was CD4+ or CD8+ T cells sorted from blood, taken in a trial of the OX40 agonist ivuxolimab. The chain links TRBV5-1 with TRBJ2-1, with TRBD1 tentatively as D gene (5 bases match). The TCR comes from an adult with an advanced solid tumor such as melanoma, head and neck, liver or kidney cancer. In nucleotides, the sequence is TGCGCCAGCACCAGGGATGGTGACAATGAGCAGTTCTTC. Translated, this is CASTRDGDNEQFF.